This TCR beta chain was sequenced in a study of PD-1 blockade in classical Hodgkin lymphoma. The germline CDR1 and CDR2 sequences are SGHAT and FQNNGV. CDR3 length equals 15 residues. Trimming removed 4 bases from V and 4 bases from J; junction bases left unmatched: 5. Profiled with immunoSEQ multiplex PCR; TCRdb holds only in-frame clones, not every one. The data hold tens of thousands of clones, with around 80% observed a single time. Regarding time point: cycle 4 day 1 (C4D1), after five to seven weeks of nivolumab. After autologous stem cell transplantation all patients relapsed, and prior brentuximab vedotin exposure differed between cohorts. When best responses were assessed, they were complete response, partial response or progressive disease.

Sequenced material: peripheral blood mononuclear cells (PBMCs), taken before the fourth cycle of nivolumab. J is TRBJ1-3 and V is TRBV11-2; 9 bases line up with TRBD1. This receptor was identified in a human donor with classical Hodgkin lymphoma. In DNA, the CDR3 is TGTGCCAGCAGCTGGGACAGGGAGGGAGGAAACACCATATATTTT. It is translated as CASSWDREGGNTIYF.